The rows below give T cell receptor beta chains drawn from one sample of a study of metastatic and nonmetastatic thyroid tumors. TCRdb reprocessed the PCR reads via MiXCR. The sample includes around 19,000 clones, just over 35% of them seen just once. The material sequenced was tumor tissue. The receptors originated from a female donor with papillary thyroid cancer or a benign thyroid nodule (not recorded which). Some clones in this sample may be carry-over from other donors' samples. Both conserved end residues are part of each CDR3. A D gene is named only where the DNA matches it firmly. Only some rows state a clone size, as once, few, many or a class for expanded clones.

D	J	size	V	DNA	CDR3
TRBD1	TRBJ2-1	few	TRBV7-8	TGTGCCAGCAGCTTAGGAGCAGGGGGAGTTTACAATGAGCAGTTCTTC	CASSLGAGGVYNEQFF
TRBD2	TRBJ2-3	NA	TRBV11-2	TGTGCCAGCAGAGGACTAGCGGGAGTGGGAACAGATACGCAGTATTTT	CASRGLAGVGTDTQYF
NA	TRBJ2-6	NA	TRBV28	TGTGCCAGCAGTTCGAAAGCAGGATCCTCTGGGGCCAACGTCCTGACTTTC	CASSSKAGSSGANVLTF
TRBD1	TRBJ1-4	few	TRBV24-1	TGTGCCACCAGTGAACCACAGGGGGCTAATGAAAAACTGTTTTTT	CATSEPQGANEKLFF
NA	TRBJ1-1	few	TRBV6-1	TGTGCCAGCAATCAGGGGTCGGGCACTGAAGCTTTCTTT	CASNQGSGTEAFF
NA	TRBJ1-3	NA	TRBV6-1	TGTGCCAGCAGACTTGCAGGGGTCGCTGGAAACACCATATATTTT	CASRLAGVAGNTIYF
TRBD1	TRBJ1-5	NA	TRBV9	TGTGCCAGCAGCCAGGGGGCGAGCAATCAGCCCCAGCATTTT	CASSQGASNQPQHF
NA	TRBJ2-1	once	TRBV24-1	TGTGCCACCAGTGATCCGACATGGGGCTTTTACAATGAGCAGTTCTTC	CATSDPTWGFYNEQFF
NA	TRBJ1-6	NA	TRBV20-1	TGCAGTGCTAGAGATAGGCAGGGAGGGAGTTTCTCCTATAATTCACCCCTCCACTTT	CSARDRQGGSFSYNSPLHF
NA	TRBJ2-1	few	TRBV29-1	TGCAGCGTTGAAGGTGGGGGGGCGAATGAGCAGTTCTTC	CSVEGGGANEQFF
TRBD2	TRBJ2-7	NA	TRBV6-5	TGTGCCAGCAGTTATGGCGGCGGGAGGGCCGATATCTACGAGCAGTACTTC	CASSYGGGRADIYEQYF
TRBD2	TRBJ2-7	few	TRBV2	TGTGCCAGCAGTCCGGGGGGCTACGAGCAGTACTTC	CASSPGGYEQYF
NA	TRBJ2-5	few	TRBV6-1	TGTGCCAGCAGTGAACCCGAAGCGCGGAGGGACCAAGAGACCCAGTACTTC	CASSEPEARRDQETQYF
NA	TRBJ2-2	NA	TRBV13	TGTGCCAGCAGGGCGGGCACCGGGGAGCTGTTTTTT	CASRAGTGELFF
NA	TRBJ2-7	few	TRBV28	TGTGCCAGCAGGGGGAGCCCTAGGGAGCAGTACTTC	CASRGSPREQYF
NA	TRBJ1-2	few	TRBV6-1	TGTGCCAGCAGGACAACAGGGTACTATGGCTACACCTTC	CASRTTGYYGYTF
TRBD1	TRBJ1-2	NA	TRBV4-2	TGTGCCAGCAGCGGCGGACAGGGGATCTATGGCTACACCTTC	CASSGGQGIYGYTF
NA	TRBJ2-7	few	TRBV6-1	TGTGCCAGCAGTGAATCCCGGGGGACCCCCTTTTACGAGCAGTACTTC	CASSESRGTPFYEQYF
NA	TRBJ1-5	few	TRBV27	TGTGCCAGCAGTACGCAGGTCGGTCAGCCCCAGCATTTT	CASSTQVGQPQHF
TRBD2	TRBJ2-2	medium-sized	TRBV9	TGTGCCAGCAGCGTAGCCAGCGGGAGAACGAACACCGGGGAGCTGTTTTTT	CASSVASGRTNTGELFF
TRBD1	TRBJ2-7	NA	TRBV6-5	TGTGCCAGCAGTTCCGGGACAGGGAACGAGCAGTACTTC	CASSSGTGNEQYF
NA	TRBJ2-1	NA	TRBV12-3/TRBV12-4	TGTGCCAGCAGTTTATATTCGGGAGCAGGGATGTACAATGAGCAGTTCTTC	CASSLYSGAGMYNEQFF
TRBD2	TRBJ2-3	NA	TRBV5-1	TGCGCCAGCAGCTTGGGCCTAGCGGGAGGGCAAGAGGCGCAGTATTTT	CASSLGLAGGQEAQYF
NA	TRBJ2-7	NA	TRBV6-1	TGTGCCAGCAGTTTGCCCGGGAGCTCCTACGAGCAGTACTTC	CASSLPGSSYEQYF
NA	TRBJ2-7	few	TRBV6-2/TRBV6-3	TGTGCCAGCAGTTACTTTACAGCACCTTACGAGCAGTACTTC	CASSYFTAPYEQYF
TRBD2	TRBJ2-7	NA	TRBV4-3	TGCGCCAGCAGCCAAGATGAGGGAGGGCCATACGAGCAGTACTTC	CASSQDEGGPYEQYF
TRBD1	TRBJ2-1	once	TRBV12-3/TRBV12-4	TGTGACAGCAGTTTGGAGCCAGGGGGCCGGGGCAATGAGCAGTTCTTC	CDSSLEPGGRGNEQFF
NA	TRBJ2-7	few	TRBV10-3	TGTGCCTCCGCCGGGATGGGGGCCCACGAGCAGTACTTC	CASAGMGAHEQYF
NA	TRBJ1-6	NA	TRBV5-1	TGCGCCAGCAGCCCGTCCCAGGATATTCAGGCCCTCCACTTT	CASSPSQDIQALHF
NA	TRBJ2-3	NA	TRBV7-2	TGTGCCAGCCTCCTAAACGGGGCAGATACGCAGTATTTT	CASLLNGADTQYF
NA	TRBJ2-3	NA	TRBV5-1	TGCGCCAGCAGCTTGCCGAAAGCGGGTAACACAGATACGCAGTATTTT	CASSLPKAGNTDTQYF
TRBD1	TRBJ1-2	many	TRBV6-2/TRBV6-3	TGTGCCAGCAGTTCCTGGGACAGGATCTATGGCTACACCTTC	CASSSWDRIYGYTF
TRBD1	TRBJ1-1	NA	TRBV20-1	TGCAGTGCTAGGACGGTAAATACAGGGGGCACTGAAGCTTTCTTT	CSARTVNTGGTEAFF
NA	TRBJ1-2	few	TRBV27	TGTGCCAGCAGTTCCTACCCGACAGAAACCTATGGCTACACCTTC	CASSSYPTETYGYTF
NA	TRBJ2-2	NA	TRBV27	TGTGCCGGCAGTTTATTAGGTGGGGGAAACACCGGGGAGCTGTTTTTT	CAGSLLGGGNTGELFF
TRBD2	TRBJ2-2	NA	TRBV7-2	TGTGCCAGCAGTAGGCGGGAGAGGTTCATGGCCAGAGCGAACACCGGGGAGCTGTTTTTT	CASSRRERFMARANTGELFF
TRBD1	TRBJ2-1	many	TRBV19	TGTGCCACTCGACAGGGTATCTTGAGTCACAATGAGCAGTTCTTC	CATRQGILSHNEQFF
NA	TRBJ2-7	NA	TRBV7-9	TGTGCCAGCAGCTTCGGGATAGCCTACGAGCAGTACTTC	CASSFGIAYEQYF
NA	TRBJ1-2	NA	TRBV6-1	TGTGCCAGCAGTGAAAGGTTCGGCCGGACCAATGGCTACACCTTC	CASSERFGRTNGYTF
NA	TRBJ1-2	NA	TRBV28	TGTGCCAGCAGCCGGGATGTCCTCGGAGAAACTAACTATGGCTACACCTTC	CASSRDVLGETNYGYTF
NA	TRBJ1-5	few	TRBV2	TGTGCCAGCAGGAGGGGAGGGGGGCAGCCCCAGCATTTT	CASRRGGGQPQHF
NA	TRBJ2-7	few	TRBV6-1	TGTGCCAGCAGTGATACCAACCTGAGGGGAGAGCAGTACTTC	CASSDTNLRGEQYF
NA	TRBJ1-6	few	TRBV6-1	TGTGCCAGCAGTGACAGCCAAAATTCACCCCTCCACTTT	CASSDSQNSPLHF
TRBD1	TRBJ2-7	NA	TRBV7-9	TGTGCCAGCAGCCGTCAGGGGGCCACTCGGGGCGAGCAGTACTTC	CASSRQGATRGEQYF
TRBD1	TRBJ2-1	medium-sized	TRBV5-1	TGCGCCAGCAGCCCCCGACAGGGGGCCGAGAGTGAGCAGTTCTTC	CASSPRQGAESEQFF
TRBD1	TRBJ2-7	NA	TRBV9	TGTGCCAGCAGCACAGGGACAGTCGGGAACGAGCAGTACTTC	CASSTGTVGNEQYF